Each of the 2 T cell receptor beta chains below was sequenced from the same sample in a study of monozygotic twins with inflammatory bowel disease. Using the 5' RACE reads, TCRdb records one entry per CDR3 protein without DNA. Found here are under 350,000 distinct CDR3 sequences; the top ten clones hold 5.6%. The sample taken for sequencing was blood. These receptors all come from a human donor with ulcerative colitis or Crohn's disease, or a healthy co-twin of an affected twin (not recorded which).

The chain joins TRBV7-8 to TRBJ2-1. This CDR3 comprises 12 residues. The germline CDR1 and CDR2 sequences are SGHVS and FQNEAQ. The CDR3 here is CASSLIFHEQFF. The entire variable domain, with the rest obtained from reference TRBV7-8 and TRBJ2-1, is as follows: GAGVSQSPRYKVAKRGQDVALRCDPISGHVSLFWYQQALGQGPEFLTYFQNEAQLDKSGLPSDRFFAERPEGSVSTLKIQRTQQEDSAVYLCASSLIFHEQFFGPGTRLTVL.

The V call is TRBV28, the J call TRBJ2-7; TCRdb's D call, TRBD1, is unchecked because there is no DNA. Germline CDR1 MDHEN, CDR2 SYDVKM. The CDR3 length is 13 residues. The CDR3 sequence is CASGQGGFYEQYF.